A selection of T cell receptor beta chains follows, all from one sample in a study of blood T cells in healthy people across ages. TCRdb re-called the 5' RACE reads through MiXCR, storing one row per CDR3 protein. Among more than 900,000 distinct CDR3 sequences listed, around 29% were seen once. Separately, the same data were catalogued under a study of T cells of mothers and their children.

Specimen: blood. Receptors were obtained from a woman in her thirties or forties in good health. Both conserved end residues are part of each CDR3. The D gene is left open where the match is weak. Some rows mark clone size as missing; the rest say once, few, many or name a class of expanded clone.

V gene	clone size	D gene	J gene	CDR3 DNA	CDR3 protein
TRBV7-3	NA	NA	TRBJ2-5	TGTGCCAGCAGCTCGGGACTGAACGACAATGAGCAGTACTTC	CASSSGLNDNEQYF
TRBV5-1	once	NA	TRBJ1-2	TGCGCCAGCAGCTCTTCGGACGCTTACTATGGCTACATCTTC	CASSSSDAYYGYIF
TRBV5-1	many	NA	TRBJ2-7	TGCGCCAGCAGCTTCCCAGCAGGAGGGGACGAGCAGTACTTC	CASSFPAGGDEQYF
TRBV7-8	many	NA	TRBJ2-7	TGTGCCAGCAGCTTAGCACCGACAGTCTCCTACGAGCAGTACTTC	CASSLAPTVSYEQYF
TRBV6-1	NA	TRBD1	TRBJ1-6	TGTGCCAGCACCCTACAGGGGGCAAATAATTCACCCCTCCACTTT	CASTLQGANNSPLHF
TRBV11-3	NA	NA	TRBJ2-2	TGTGCCAGCAGCTTACACGGATCGAACGCCGGGGAGCTGTTTTTT	CASSLHGSNAGELFF
TRBV29-1	many	NA	TRBJ1-2	TGCAGCGTTGCCCCAGGCTATGGCTACACCTTC	CSVAPGYGYTF
TRBV4-1	NA	NA	TRBJ1-4	TGCGCCAGCAGCCAAGATCACGTAGGTGAAAAACTGTTTTTT	CASSQDHVGEKLFF
TRBV2	NA	TRBD2	TRBJ2-3	TGTGCCAGCAGTGGGGCCCCGGGGGGACCTAGCACAGATACGCAGTATTTT	CASSGAPGGPSTDTQYF
TRBV7-2	NA	NA	TRBJ1-1	TGTGCCAGCAGCCCAGGAAGAGCTATGAACACTGAAGCTTTCTTT	CASSPGRAMNTEAFF
TRBV3-1	NA	TRBD2	TRBJ2-1	TGTGCCAGCAGCCGTGGACTAGCGGGGGGTTACAATGAGCAGTTCTTC	CASSRGLAGGYNEQFF
TRBV7-9	once	NA	TRBJ2-7	TGTGCCAGCAGCTTAACAGTTTACGGGGAGCAGTACTTC	CASSLTVYGEQYF
TRBV4-1	NA	TRBD1	TRBJ2-7	TGCGCCAGCAGCCAAGAACACAGGGGGCATGGTGAGCCGTACTTC	CASSQEHRGHGEPYF
TRBV25-1	many	NA	TRBJ2-7	TGTGCCAGTGCAAGCCTCTACGAGCAGTACTTC	CASASLYEQYF
TRBV7-8	few	TRBD1	TRBJ2-5	TGTGCCGGCAGCTCGATCGGGACAGGGGCTTGGGAAGAGACCCAGTACTTC	CAGSSIGTGAWEETQYF
TRBV18	few	NA	TRBJ1-5	TGTGCCAGCTCACCGACTCGGAACCCGGGCAATCAGCCCCAGCATTTT	CASSPTRNPGNQPQHF
TRBV29-1	few	NA	TRBJ2-3	TGCAGTACCCTTGGGCTAGACACAGATACGCAGTATTTT	CSTLGLDTDTQYF
TRBV5-1	NA	NA	TRBJ1-2	TGCGCCAGCAGCTTGGACAGGGATAGTAACCATGGCTACACCTTC	CASSLDRDSNHGYTF
TRBV5-5	NA	TRBD2	TRBJ2-7	TGTGCCAGCAGCTTGCGTGGAGGCGGGGGGGCCCTTCTCTACGAGCAGTACTTC	CASSLRGGGGALLYEQYF
TRBV29-1	NA	NA	TRBJ2-3	TGCAGCGTTGAAGCGGGGGTATCTAGCACAGATACGCAGTATTTT	CSVEAGVSSTDTQYF
TRBV20-1	once	NA	TRBJ2-1	TGCAGTGCTAGAGTAGTCCGAGTGGCGGGACCCGTAGTAGGTGAGCAGTTCTTC	CSARVVRVAGPVVGEQFF
TRBV28	many	NA	TRBJ2-7	TGTGCCAGCAGTTTACTGGACAGAGACTACGAGCAGTACTTC	CASSLLDRDYEQYF
TRBV7-3	NA	TRBD2	TRBJ2-5	TGTGCCAGCAGCCCTACTCCCCTAGCGGGGGGGCTGGAGACCCAGTACTTC	CASSPTPLAGGLETQYF
TRBV28	NA	NA	TRBJ1-4	TGTGCCAGTAACGAGGAGTGGCCTAATGAAAAACTGTTTTTT	CASNEEWPNEKLFF
TRBV28	NA	TRBD2	TRBJ2-7	TGTGCCGCCAGGGAGGGGCCGCTCGTCGAGCAGTACTTC	CAAREGPLVEQYF
TRBV28	few	TRBD1	TRBJ1-6	TGTGCCAGCAGCCCGACCTTAGGACAGGCAAAGAGCTCCTATAATTCACCCCTCCACTTT	CASSPTLGQAKSSYNSPLHF
TRBV29-1	many	TRBD1	TRBJ2-7	TGCAGCGTAGAGGGACAGGGGGGATACGAGCAGTACTTC	CSVEGQGGYEQYF
TRBV7-2	few	NA	TRBJ1-5	TGTGCCAGCAGCTTAAGCCAGGGCCTCAATCAGCCCCAGCATTTT	CASSLSQGLNQPQHF
TRBV28	NA	NA	TRBJ1-1	TGTGCCAGCATACTGGGGGAGATAGCTTTCTTT	CASILGEIAFF
TRBV5-4	NA	NA	TRBJ2-5	TGTGCCAGCAGCTTGGATATCGAGACCCAGTACTTC	CASSLDIETQYF
TRBV10-3	NA	NA	TRBJ1-1	TGTGCCATCAAATCGGCGGGGGACACTGAAGCTTTCTTT	CAIKSAGDTEAFF
TRBV27	NA	NA	TRBJ1-2	TGTGCCAACAGTTTGGCGGGGGTAGGTGGCTACACCTTC	CANSLAGVGGYTF
TRBV29-1	many	NA	TRBJ2-1	TGCAGCATTCAACCGACAGGCGGGGTTGAGCAGTTCTTC	CSIQPTGGVEQFF
TRBV12-3/TRBV12-4	NA	NA	TRBJ2-6	TGTGCCAGCAGTTTAGCGTTGGGGGTTGGGGCCAACGTCCTGACTTTC	CASSLALGVGANVLTF
TRBV4-2	many	TRBD2	TRBJ2-5	TGTGCCAGCAGCCAAGATCCAGTACTAGCGGGGATCCAAGAGACCCAGTACTTC	CASSQDPVLAGIQETQYF
TRBV5-5	NA	NA	TRBJ2-1	TGTGCCAGCGGGGGGGGCCCCAAGGCAAATGAGCAGTTCTTC	CASGGGPKANEQFF